This TCR gamma chain appears in the sequencing data of a study of gamma delta lymphoproliferative disorders and STAT genes (dated by TCRdb to the late 2010s). Regarding the complete study: The LymphoTrack Dx TCRG Assay was used to prepare gamma-chain libraries from at least 50 ng of genomic DNA. To confirm results, two gamma-chain samples and all delta-chain samples were sequenced twice. Because no corresponding Invivoscribe delta assay was available, delta-chain libraries were prepared according to the EuroClonality-NGS working group standard operating procedure. Within a larger immunophenotypic and STAT-mutation study, TCR gamma and delta CDR3 repertoires were profiled by deep sequencing in Tgammadelta lymphoproliferative disease patients and healthy controls.

This clone has at least ten counts. Its recognized antigen is unknown. Qualities for individual bases were not recorded, and no much larger clone is one base off. Both library methods used multiplex PCR with primers targeting conserved V and J regions of the TCR genes. The amplicons were purified, pooled and then sequenced on an Illumina MiSeq platform. As for the authors' bioinformatics: V(D)J alignment, clonotype assembly and translation were done with MiXCR, while functionality assessment and CDR3 repertoire analyses were done with VDJtools. The IMGT definition of CDR3 was applied, and only productive sequences using functional genes were analyzed, with ORF genes and pseudogenes left out. A custom Python script was used to search all patients and controls for identical amino acid CDR3s of major clonotypes (frequency >=5%). Clonotype frequencies in patients versus controls were compared with a one-sided non-parametric Wilcoxon test. TCRdb processed the public reads again with the CATT caller, after which rows with matching DNA were combined. These V and J calls rely on TCRdb rather than the paper's analysis. For this sample the table gives some 4,300 gamma-chain clones, of which around 7% were detected only once. Of the sample, approximately 34% is held by the ten largest clones.

Overall study results and their limits: Leukemic cells were skewed toward terminal effectors, whereas control T cells likely spanned varied maturation stages, a difference potentially limiting comparisons between patients and controls. It was noted by the authors that NGS specificity may be reduced at low frequencies, so confirmation of the public or private nature of leukemic clones is needed. In whole-repertoire clustering, patient gamma repertoires grouped separately from healthy controls, whereas delta repertoires showed no separation between groups. Nearly all major gamma and delta clonotypes of patients were found to be public, being shared with at least one healthy donor, and only a couple of gamma clonotypes were found to be private to disease.

The V end gives up 0 bases and the J end 2 bases, leaving 4 bases in the junction not matched to a gene. The CDR3, from cysteine to phenylalanine, totals 14 residues. Only the CDR3 part of the read is kept: 42 bases, read in frame from the first base. Taken from the germline V gene (reference sequence), the CDR1 and CDR2 loops are GITISATS and ISYDGTV. TCR sequencing was performed on genomic DNA from peripheral blood mononuclear cells isolated from patients and controls. The control group, matched to the patients for age and sex, consisted of about 23 healthy adult blood donors (around 12 males and approximately 11 females) with a median age of around 60 years.

Sequencing input: blood. The receptor was isolated from a human donor in good health. The V and J segments used are TRGV9 and TRGJ1 or TRGJ2. The J gene, absent from TCRdb, was called here by matching the DNA to germline. The nucleotides read TGTGCCTTGTGGGAGGTGAACCATTATTATAAGAAACTCTTT. Its translation is CALWEVNHYYKKLF.